The subject of this entry is one T cell receptor beta chain. The specificity of this receptor is unknown. One base away there is no much larger clone; base qualities are not given. This entry belongs to a study of shared clonotypes between healthy human individuals (dated by TCRdb to 2020 to 2022). Background on the whole study: A few men and a couple of women, aged 18 to 49 years, made up the cohort. For each donor, CD4 naive and CD4 memory were each run on three plates, CD8 naive on two plates, and CD8 memory on one plate. To estimate repertoire size and how much clonotypes are shared between individuals, the study performed deep sequencing of blood TCR repertoires from 4 to 6 healthy adults. To increase sequencing depth and limit assay-specific biases, different laboratories used diverse techniques to prepare libraries and sequence TCR repertoires. Leukapheresis yielded between about 0.94 and 8.9 billion PBMCs per donor. On the study overall, not on this receptor specifically: Higher generation probabilities were observed for clonotypes shared by all four sorted-subset donors than for non-shared clonotypes. The small number of donors limited the genetic and exposure-history diversity represented. Larger estimated clonotype richness was generally found for naive subsets than for memory subsets. Rarefaction of sorted-subset datasets indicated incomplete sequencing despite the large sequencing depth. Sampling was limited to blood, and TCR repertoires in tissue likely differ from TCR repertoires in blood. Based on pairwise subsampling, the degree of clonotype sharing among donors was expected to be affected by sequencing depth. About 5% of naive CD4, 3% to 4% of naive CD8, 2% to 2.5% of memory CD4, and 0.4% of memory CD8 clonotypes were shared across a few donors.

The donors were healthy, HIV-negative adults who had no recently reported acute infections or vaccinations. All donors were Caucasian adults living in Nashville, Tennessee, USA. CD4+ T cells were enriched by magnetic negative selection; naive cells were then positively selected on CD45RA, and the negative fraction formed the memory subset. Blood was collected by leukapheresis, and PBMCs were isolated by Ficoll-Histopaque density gradient centrifugation and then cryopreserved in liquid nitrogen vapor phase. Purity and quantity of every magnetically sorted T cell population were checked by analytical flow cytometry. Genomic DNA was isolated from every sorted fraction and measured by UV absorbance on a Nanodrop 2000c. TCR CDR3 regions were amplified from genomic DNA by multiplex PCR using the deep immunoSEQ assay. For each cell subset, the extracted genomic DNA was distributed evenly across all wells of several immunoSEQ 96-well plates, and each plate served as one replicate. Each replicate PCR for sorted subsets received about 210 ng genomic DNA, equal to about 30,000 T cell genomes. Purified libraries were quantified with a Qubit 3.0 fluorometer, sized on a Bioanalyzer 2100, and re-quantified with the KAPA Library Quantification kit. A separate single-read 150-cycle Illumina NextSeq 550 flow cell was used to sequence each immunoSEQ 96-well plate. The authors processed their data as follows. Because only junctional sequences without quality scores were contained in the immunoSEQ output, filtering matching that applied to full-length reads could not be performed. To assign V/J genes and CDR3, sequences were annotated using PyIR, a Python wrapper for IgBLAST v1.9, with IMGT germline references. Any read was removed if the V/J assignment was weak (E-value above 1e-6), the CDR3 was missing, or the read contained stop codons, out-of-frame junctions, or ambiguous translated residues. V3J clonotypes were defined as sequences sharing an identical inferred V gene, J gene, and CDR3 amino acid sequence. The percentage overlap between two repertoires was calculated by dividing the number of shared unique clonotypes by the size of the smaller repertoire. RTK rarefaction, the Chao1 estimator, and Recon v2.1 estimates of unobserved clonotypes were used to assess repertoire richness. OLGA was used to compute generation probabilities for all TCRbeta clonotypes that the gDNA method yielded from a handful of donors. Held by TCRdb, this immuneACCESS table contains in-frame sequences only and omits some clones. Under half of the omission traces to an unresolved V gene where checked; the cause of the rest is unknown. V, J and clone size are those of that table, while D and trimming were read from the DNA. This sample comprises a few million clones, around 95% of them detected only once. Of the sample, roughly 0.13% is held by the ten largest clones.

The sample comprised naive CD4+ T cells sorted from blood. The cell subset or site label, as the study defines it: CD45RA+ positively selected. The TCR comes from a man younger than 35 in good health.

Here the CDR3 is given as CASSELTGYYEQYF. The nucleotide sequence reads TGCGCCAGCAGCGAATTAACAGGGTACTACGAGCAGTACTTC. The V and J genes are TRBV5-1 and TRBJ2-7, and TRBD1 may be the D gene, going by 6 matching bases. Measured from the cysteine to the phenylalanine, the CDR3 is 14 residues long. Just the 42-base CDR3 DNA is kept, in frame starting at base 1. CDR1 and CDR2 (SGHRS, YFSETQ) derive from the germline V gene. Deletion took 4 bases off V and 3 bases off J, with a span of 14 bases between the germline ends.